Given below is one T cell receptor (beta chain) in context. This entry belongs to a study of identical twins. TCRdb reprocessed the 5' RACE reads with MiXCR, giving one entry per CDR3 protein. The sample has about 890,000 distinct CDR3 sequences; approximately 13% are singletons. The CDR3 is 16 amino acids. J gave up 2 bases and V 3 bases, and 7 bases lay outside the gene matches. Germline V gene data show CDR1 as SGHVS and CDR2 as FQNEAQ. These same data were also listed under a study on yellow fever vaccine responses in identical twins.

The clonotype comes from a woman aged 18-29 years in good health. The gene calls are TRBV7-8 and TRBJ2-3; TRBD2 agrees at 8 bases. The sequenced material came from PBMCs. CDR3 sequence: CASSLFTAGVTDTQYF. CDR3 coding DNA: TGTGCCAGCAGCTTGTTCACAGCGGGAGTCACAGATACGCAGTATTTT.